This T cell receptor (beta chain) appears in the sequencing data of a study of beta chain features in type 1 diabetes (dated by TCRdb to 2016 to 2019). Turning to the overall study: Mean age, gender distribution, total cell number and subset yield were not different between patients and healthy donors. Regulatory and stem cell-like memory subsets were isolated from only 8 patients and about eight healthy donors, whereas naive and central memory subsets came from all 30 or so donors. In the study, TCRB repertoires of sorted circulating CD4+ T cell subsets from recently diagnosed type 1 diabetes patients were compared with those of matched healthy donors. A total of 107,917,701 sorted cells were examined across all samples, and the number of cells per subset was strongly correlated with RNA yield.

Points on this clone: Its recognized antigen is unknown. No base qualities exist here, and no much larger clone lies one base off it.

All of the isolated RNA was reverse transcribed with the High Capacity cDNA Reverse Transcription Kit, so expressed TCRB transcripts were sequenced. Deep immunoSEQ sequencing was applied to naive, central memory and regulatory T cell samples, giving an average of around 4 million total reads per sample. Sorted cells were lysed in RLT buffer, and RNA was extracted using DNase-treated RNeasy Micro or Mini kits according to cell number. To prevent cross-contamination, every cell subset was processed on its own, while patient and healthy donor samples were processed together. TCRB sequences were amplified from cDNA with the immunoSEQ multiplex PCR, producing 87-bp fragments spanning the CDR3 region. Sequencing of the amplicons was done on the Illumina HiSeq platform. The original methods were these. Synthetic template baselines were used to correct PCR bias computationally, reads within Hamming distance 2 were collapsed together, and singletons that could not be merged were discarded. By aligning reads against IMGT, V, D and J genes, CDR3 length, and insertions or deletions at six rearrangement sites were assigned. Within each subset, clonotype counts were normalized to sorted cell number, after which true diversity and Gini coefficients were computed with the tcR R package. The overlap coefficient, calculated on TCRB nucleotide sequences, was used to quantify repertoire sharing. Out-of-frame TCRB sequences from naive cells were analyzed to stand in for the pre-selection repertoire. TCRdb's version of the immuneACCESS table is confined to in-frame rearrangements and falls short of the full clone set. An unresolved V gene accounts for under half of the shortfall where checked; the remainder is of unknown origin. That table supplies the V and J calls and clone size; D and trimming were determined from the DNA. The sample contains roughly 340,000 clones, 13% of them found a single time. Approximately 0.016% of the sample belongs to the ten largest clones.

Trimming removed 1 base from V and 4 bases from J, leaving 10 bases between the germline ends. For CDR1 and CDR2, the germline V gene lists KGHSH and LQKENI. The CDR3 starts with the cysteine, ends with the phenylalanine, and has 14 residues. Only CDR3 DNA remains: 42 bases, in frame from the first base. The study at large found these results: Because cDNA rather than genomic DNA was sequenced, highly expressing activated cells could have been over-represented, although no difference in activation and CD3 levels was found between groups. Type 1 diabetes patients showed a moderate but significant shortening of TCRB CDR3 length in all four CD4+ subsets. Shorter templates might have been favored by PCR, but patient and control samples were amplified and corrected together, so both groups would have been affected equally by any skew. At VDJ recombination sites, type 1 diabetes patients had fewer insertions and more deleted nucleotides, which implies abnormalities in thymic rearrangement. Because small numbers of individuals were included in the HLA sub-analyses, any influence of HLA type on TCRB rearrangement was left unresolved. The naive, central memory and regulatory TCRB repertoires appeared to resemble one another more closely among patients than among healthy donors.

A single peripheral blood draw of around 120 mL on average was collected from each donor into heparinised tubes. A BD FACSAria II and a panel including CD45RO, CCR7, CD25, CD127, CD95 and CD27 were used to sort naive, central memory, regulatory and stem cell-like memory CD4+ T cells. A purity above 95% was achieved for all sorted populations. PBMCs were isolated right away by Lymphoprep density gradient centrifugation and were stained directly, without culture. So that batch effects would be minimized, each experiment stained and sorted samples in pairs, pairing one healthy donor with one patient. The TCR sequence derives from a woman younger than 35 with type 1 diabetes. Sequenced sample: naive CD4+ T cells from blood. Taken with the paper, the label for cell subset or site translates to: true naive CD4+ T cells. Recombination connected TRBV18 to TRBJ1-2; the D gene is perhaps TRBD1, on 6 matching bases. The base sequence is TGTGCCAGCTCACCACAGGACAGTTCCTATGGCTACACCTTC. Its protein reads: CASSPQDSSYGYTF.